Given below is one T cell receptor (beta chain) in context. The CDR3 runs 11 residues. Looked up from germline, CDR1 is MNHEY and CDR2 is SVGAGI. V lost 8 bases to trimming and J lost 7 bases, with 8 bases between them. The sample comes from a study of OX40 agonist ivuxolimab in advanced cancers. Study summary: The study enrolled dose-escalation patients with hepatocellular carcinoma, melanoma, renal cell or head and neck cancer.

Only in-frame clones appear in the TCRdb table, and some are missing; sequencing was by immunoSEQ multiplex PCR. The sample lists 75,000 to 90,000 clones; 85% to 90% were seen once. This clonotype originated in an adult with an advanced solid tumor such as melanoma, head and neck, liver or kidney cancer. V usage is TRBV6-5 and J usage is TRBJ1-4; tentative D call: TRBD1 (5 bases). The material sequenced was CD4+ or CD8+ T cells sorted from blood, taken in a trial of the OX40 agonist ivuxolimab. The CDR3 region is CASSRGEKLFF. The CDR3 DNA sequence: TGTGCCAGCTCGAGGGGTGAAAAACTGTTTTTT.